These T cell receptor beta chains were read from a single sample in a study of regulatory T cells in long-lasting Graves disease. TCRdb re-called the multiplex PCR reads with MiXCR, one entry per CDR3 protein. The data show approximately 380,000 distinct CDR3 sequences, less than 25% seen once. The input for sequencing was peripheral blood mononuclear cells (PBMCs), taken when the disease was refractory, from a patient treated with antithyroid drugs. Receptors were obtained from a female donor with Graves disease. Both conserved end residues are part of each CDR3. A D gene is named only where the DNA matches it firmly. Expanded clones are given a class, and other clones once, few, many or no size at all.

v_call	j_call	clone_size	d_call	cdr3_aa	cdr3_nt
TRBV29-1	TRBJ1-5	-	TRBD1	CSVGRQGYLFQLNQPQHF	TGCAGCGTGGGCCGACAGGGTTACCTTTTTCAACTTAATCAGCCCCAGCATTTT
TRBV20-1	TRBJ2-7	many	TRBD1	CSAERDRGQIYEQYF	TGCAGTGCCGAACGGGACAGGGGGCAGATCTACGAGCAGTACTTC
TRBV12-5	TRBJ1-5	many	TRBD1	CASGLGQGTEPQHF	TGTGCTAGTGGTTTGGGACAGGGAACTGAGCCCCAGCATTTT
TRBV9	TRBJ2-7	-	-	CASSGPSDEQYF	TGTGCCAGCAGCGGCCCCTCTGACGAGCAGTACTTC
TRBV20-1	TRBJ2-7	-	TRBD1	CSAHGDRGSYEQYF	TGCAGTGCCCATGGGGACAGGGGTTCCTACGAGCAGTACTTC
TRBV4-3	TRBJ2-2	-	-	CASSQDRFNTGELFF	TGCGCCAGCAGCCAAGATCGGTTCAACACCGGGGAGCTGTTTTTT
TRBV7-9	TRBJ2-3	few	-	CASSARTNADTQYF	TGTGCCAGCAGCGCTCGGACCAACGCAGATACGCAGTATTTT
TRBV18	TRBJ2-1	-	TRBD2	CASSPPVTSGRRNEQFF	TGTGCCAGCTCACCACCGGTAACTAGCGGGAGACGTAATGAGCAGTTCTTC
TRBV3-1	TRBJ1-2	many	-	CASRQLQGGGYTF	TGTGCCAGCAGGCAGCTTCAGGGCGGTGGCTACACCTTC
TRBV20-1	TRBJ2-2	few	TRBD1	CSAPRDRGDTGELFF	TGCAGTGCTCCCCGGGACAGGGGCGACACCGGGGAGCTGTTTTTT
TRBV5-4	TRBJ1-2	few	TRBD1	CASSLVGTGDYGYTF	TGTGCCAGCAGCTTGGTAGGGACAGGAGACTATGGCTACACCTTC
TRBV7-2	TRBJ2-2	few	-	CASSEGTSTGELFF	TGTGCCAGCAGCGAAGGGACTTCCACCGGGGAGCTGTTTTTT
TRBV20-1	TRBJ2-6	-	TRBD2	CSARTNGAGGPGANVLTF	TGCAGTGCTAGAACAAACGGAGCGGGAGGGCCAGGGGCCAACGTCCTGACTTTC
TRBV5-5	TRBJ1-5	-	-	CASSPIGNSNQPQHF	TGTGCCAGCAGCCCGATAGGCAATAGCAATCAGCCCCAGCATTTT
TRBV6-1	TRBJ2-2	many	TRBD1	CASSRDRDTGELFF	TGTGCCAGCAGTCGGGACAGGGACACCGGGGAGCTGTTTTTT
TRBV15	TRBJ2-7	many	-	CATSDKESYEQYF	TGTGCCACCAGCGACAAAGAATCCTACGAGCAGTACTTC
TRBV30	TRBJ1-5	-	-	CAWSSGVRQPQHF	TGTGCCTGGTCCTCAGGGGTCCGTCAGCCCCAGCATTTT
TRBV28	TRBJ2-7	few	TRBD2	CASSLGQLAGEAEQYF	TGTGCCAGCAGTTTAGGGCAACTAGCGGGAGAGGCCGAGCAGTACTTC